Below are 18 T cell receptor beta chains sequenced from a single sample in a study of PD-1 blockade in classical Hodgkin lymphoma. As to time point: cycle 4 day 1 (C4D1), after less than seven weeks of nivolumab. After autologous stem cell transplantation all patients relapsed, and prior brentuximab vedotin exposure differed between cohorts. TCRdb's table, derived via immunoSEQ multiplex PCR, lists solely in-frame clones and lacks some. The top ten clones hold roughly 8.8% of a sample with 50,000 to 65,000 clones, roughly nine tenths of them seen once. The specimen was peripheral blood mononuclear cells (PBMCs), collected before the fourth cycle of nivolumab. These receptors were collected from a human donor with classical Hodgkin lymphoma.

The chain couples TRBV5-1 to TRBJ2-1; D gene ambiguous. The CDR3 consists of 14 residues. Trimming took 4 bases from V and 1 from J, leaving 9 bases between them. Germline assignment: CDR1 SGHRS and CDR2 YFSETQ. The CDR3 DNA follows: TGCGCCAGCAGCCCAATGATATCCTACAATGAGCAGTTCTTC. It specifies CASSPMISYNEQFF.

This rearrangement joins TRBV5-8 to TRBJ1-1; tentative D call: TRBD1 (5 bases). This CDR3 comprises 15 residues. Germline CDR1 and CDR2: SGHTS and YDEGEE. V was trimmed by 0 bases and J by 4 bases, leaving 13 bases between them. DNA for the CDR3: TGTGCCAGCAGCTTGGGACAGCGAGGAGGCACTGAAGCTTTCTTT. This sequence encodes CASSLGQRGGTEAFF. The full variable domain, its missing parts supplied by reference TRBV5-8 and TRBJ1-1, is EAGVTQSPTHLIKTRGQQATLRCSPISGHTSVYWYQQALGLGLQFLLWYDEGEERNRGNFPPRFSGRQFPNYSSELNVNALELEDSALYLCASSLGQRGGTEAFFGQGTRLTVV.

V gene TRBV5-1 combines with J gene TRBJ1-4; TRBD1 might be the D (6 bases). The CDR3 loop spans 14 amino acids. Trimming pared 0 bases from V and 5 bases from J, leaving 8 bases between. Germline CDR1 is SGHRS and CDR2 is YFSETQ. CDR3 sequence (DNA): TGCGCCAGCAGCTTGGAGGACAGAAATGAAAAACTGTTTTTT. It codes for CASSLEDRNEKLFF.

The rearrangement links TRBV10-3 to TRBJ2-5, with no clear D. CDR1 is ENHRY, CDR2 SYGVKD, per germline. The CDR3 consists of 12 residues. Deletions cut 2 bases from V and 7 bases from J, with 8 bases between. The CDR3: CAISEDSRTQYF. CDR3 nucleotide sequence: TGTGCCATCAGTGAGGATTCGAGGACCCAGTACTTC.

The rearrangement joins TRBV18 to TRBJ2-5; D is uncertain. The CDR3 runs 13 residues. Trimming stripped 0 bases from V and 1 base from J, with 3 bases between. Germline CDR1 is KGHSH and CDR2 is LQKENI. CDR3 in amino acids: CASSPPSQETQYF. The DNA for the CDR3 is TGTGCCAGCTCACCACCCAGCCAAGAGACCCAGTACTTC.

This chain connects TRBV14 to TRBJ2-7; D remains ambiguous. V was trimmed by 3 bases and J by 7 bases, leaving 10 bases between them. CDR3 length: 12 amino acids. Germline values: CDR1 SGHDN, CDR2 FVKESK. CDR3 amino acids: CASSQTTFEQYF. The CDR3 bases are TGTGCCAGCAGCCAGACCACCTTTGAGCAGTACTTC.

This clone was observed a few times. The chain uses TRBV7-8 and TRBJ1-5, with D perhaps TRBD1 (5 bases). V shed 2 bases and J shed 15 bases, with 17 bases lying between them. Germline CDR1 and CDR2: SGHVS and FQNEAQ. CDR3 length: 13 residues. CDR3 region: CASSLTSGTATHF. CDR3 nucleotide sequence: TGTGCCAGCAGCTTAACGTCCGGGACGGCAACGCATTTT.

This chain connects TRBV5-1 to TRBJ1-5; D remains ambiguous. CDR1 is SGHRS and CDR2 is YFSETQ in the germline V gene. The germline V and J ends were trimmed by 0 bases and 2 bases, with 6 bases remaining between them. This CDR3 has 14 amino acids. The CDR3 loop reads CASSLDTGNQPQHF. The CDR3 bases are TGCGCCAGCAGCTTGGACACCGGCAATCAGCCCCAGCATTTT.

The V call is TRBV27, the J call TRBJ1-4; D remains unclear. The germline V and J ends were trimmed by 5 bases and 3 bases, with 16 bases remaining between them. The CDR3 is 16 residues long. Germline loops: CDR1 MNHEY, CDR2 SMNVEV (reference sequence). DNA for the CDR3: TGTGCCAGCAGTCGCTACCATCAGGCATCTAATGAAAAACTGTTTTTT. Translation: CASSRYHQASNEKLFF.

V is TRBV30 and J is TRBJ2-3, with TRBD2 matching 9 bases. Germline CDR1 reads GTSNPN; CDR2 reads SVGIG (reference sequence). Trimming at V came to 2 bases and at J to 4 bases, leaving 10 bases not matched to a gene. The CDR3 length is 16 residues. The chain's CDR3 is CAWSSEGLAWADTQYF. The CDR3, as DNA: TGTGCCTGGAGTTCGGAAGGACTAGCGTGGGCAGATACGCAGTATTTT.

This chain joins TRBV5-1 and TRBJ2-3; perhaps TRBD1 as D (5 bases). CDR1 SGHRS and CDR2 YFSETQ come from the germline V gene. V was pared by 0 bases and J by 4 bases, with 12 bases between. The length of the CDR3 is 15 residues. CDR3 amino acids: CASSLVPDSADTQYF. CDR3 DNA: TGCGCCAGCAGCTTGGTCCCAGACAGTGCAGATACGCAGTATTTT.

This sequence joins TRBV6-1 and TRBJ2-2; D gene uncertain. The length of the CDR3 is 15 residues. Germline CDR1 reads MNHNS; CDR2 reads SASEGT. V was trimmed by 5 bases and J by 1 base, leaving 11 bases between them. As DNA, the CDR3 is TGTGCCAGCAGTCCCAATAGTTTGAACACCGGGGAGCTGTTTTTT. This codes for CASSPNSLNTGELFF.

CDR3 nucleotide sequence: TGCGCCAGCAGCTTGGCCGGGACTAGCGGGGGTACCACAGATACGCAGTATTTT. Amino acids: CASSLAGTSGGTTDTQYF. The chain has TRBV5-1 and TRBJ2-3; 14 bases are shared with TRBD2. The junction had 5 bases not matched to a gene; V was cut back by 0 bases and J by 2 bases. The CDR3 sequence is 18 residues long. Germline assignment: CDR1 SGHRS and CDR2 YFSETQ.

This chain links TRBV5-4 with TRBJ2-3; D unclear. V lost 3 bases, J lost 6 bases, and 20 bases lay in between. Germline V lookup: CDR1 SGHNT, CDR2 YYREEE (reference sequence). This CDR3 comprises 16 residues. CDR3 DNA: TGTGCCAGCAGCTCCTTAAGAGCGTGGCTGAACGATACGCAGTATTTT. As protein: CASSSLRAWLNDTQYF. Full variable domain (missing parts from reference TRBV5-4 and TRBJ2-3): ETGVTQSPTHLIKTRGQQVTLRCSSQSGHNTVSWYQQALGQGPQFIFQYYREEENGRGNFPPRFSGLQFPNYSSELNVNALELDDSALYLCASSSLRAWLNDTQYFGPGTRLTVL.

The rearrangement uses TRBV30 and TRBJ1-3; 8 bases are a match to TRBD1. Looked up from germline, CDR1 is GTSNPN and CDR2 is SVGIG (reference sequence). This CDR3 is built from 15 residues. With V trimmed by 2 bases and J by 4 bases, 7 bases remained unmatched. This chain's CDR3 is CAWSPGRGRGNTIYF. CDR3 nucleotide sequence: TGTGCCTGGAGTCCTGGCAGGGGGCGAGGAAACACCATATATTTT. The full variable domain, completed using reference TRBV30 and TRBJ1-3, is SQTIHQWPATLVQPVGSPLSLECTVEGTSNPNLYWYRQAAGRGLQLLFYSVGIGQISSEVPQNLSASRPQDRQFILSSKKLLLSDSGFYLCAWSPGRGRGNTIYFGEGSWLTVV.

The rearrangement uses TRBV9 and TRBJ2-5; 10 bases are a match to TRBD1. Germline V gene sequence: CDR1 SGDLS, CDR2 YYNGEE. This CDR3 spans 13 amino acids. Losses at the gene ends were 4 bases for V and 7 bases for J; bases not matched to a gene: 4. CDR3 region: CASSWDRGVTQYF. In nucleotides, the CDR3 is TGTGCCAGCAGCTGGGACAGGGGTGTGACCCAGTACTTC.

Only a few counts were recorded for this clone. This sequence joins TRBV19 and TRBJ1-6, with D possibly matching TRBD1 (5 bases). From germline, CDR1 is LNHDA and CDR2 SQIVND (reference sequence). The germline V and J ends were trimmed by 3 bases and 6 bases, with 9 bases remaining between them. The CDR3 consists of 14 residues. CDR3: CASSISGGNSPLHF. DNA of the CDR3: TGTGCCAGTAGTATTTCGGGGGGTAATTCACCCCTCCACTTT.

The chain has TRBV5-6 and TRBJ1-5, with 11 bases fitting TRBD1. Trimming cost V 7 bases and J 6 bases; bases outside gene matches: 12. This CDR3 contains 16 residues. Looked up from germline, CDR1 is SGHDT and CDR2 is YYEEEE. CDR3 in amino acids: CASGRRDRGKGQPQHF. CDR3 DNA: TGTGCCAGCGGGCGCCGGGACAGGGGGAAGGGTCAGCCCCAGCATTTT.